What follows are 21 T cell receptor beta chains derived from one specimen sequenced in a study of T cell repertoires in cytomegalovirus infection. TCRdb reanalysed the reads using MiXCR and keeps one entry per CDR3 protein. The table shows hundreds of thousands of distinct CDR3 sequences, with roughly 26% occurring only once. Material for sequencing was CD8+ T cells from PBMCs. The receptors originated from a human donor in good health (CMV status not recorded). Some clones in this sample may be carry-over from other donors' samples.

This clonotype has more than one count but fewer than ten. The chain links TRBV20-1 to TRBJ1-1; D unclear. The CDR3 contains 14 residues. Germline CDR1 and CDR2: DFQATT and SNEGSKA (reference sequence). Trimming removed 2 bases from V and 1 base from J, with 11 bases in between. DNA of the CDR3: TGCAGTGCTAGACCGGAGGTCACGAACACTGAAGCTTTCTTT. It yields the protein CSARPEVTNTEAFF.

This clonotype was found once. One base away lies a much larger clone, so this may be a sequencing read error. The rearrangement links TRBV6-1 to TRBJ2-1; D not certain. The CDR3 has 15 residues. Germline loops: CDR1 MNHNS, CDR2 SASEGT. Trimming removed 5 bases from V and 1 base from J, with 12 bases in between. The CDR3: CASSFGPASYNEQFF. In nucleotides, the CDR3 is TGTGCCAGCAGTTTTGGACCCGCATCCTACAATGAGCAGTTCTTC.

This clonotype came up a few times. The chain carries TRBV6-2 or TRBV6-3 and TRBJ2-7, with 7 positions matching TRBD2. This CDR3 spans 15 amino acids. Trimming at V came to 5 bases and at J to 5 bases, leaving 12 bases not matched to a gene. Germline CDR1 is MNHEY and CDR2 is SVGEGT. The CDR3 nucleotides are TGTGCCAGCAGTCGCCGGGACTACCCCCCTGACGAGCAGTACGTC. This gives the protein CASSRRDYPPDEQYV.

This clonotype has only a few counts. The chain recombines TRBV7-9 with TRBJ2-5; a weak D match, TRBD2 (6 bases). Trimming removed 4 bases from V and 5 bases from J, with 20 bases in between. Germline loops: CDR1 SEHNR, CDR2 FQNEAQ (reference sequence). The CDR3 covers 16 residues. The CDR3 DNA reads TGTGCCAGCAGCTCCGCGGGGCACGGAGTGGGGGAGACCCAGTACTTC. Amino acids: CASSSAGHGVGETQYF.

This clonotype was counted a few times. This chain links TRBV7-6 with TRBJ1-2, with unresolved D. The CDR3 consists of 14 residues. V lost 6 bases to trimming and J lost 3 bases, with 14 bases between them. Germline CDR1 reads SGHVS; CDR2 reads FNYEAQ. The DNA for the CDR3 is TGTGCCAGCAGTTCTCCGACGGACGACTATGGCTACACCTTC. Its protein is CASSSPTDDYGYTF.

This clonotype was seen a few times. The V call is TRBV5-5, the J call TRBJ2-7; D not resolved. Germline CDR1 is SGHKS and CDR2 is YYEKEE (reference sequence). The CDR3 sequence is 12 residues long. The ends were cut back, 1 base at V and 3 bases at J, with 5 bases in the middle. CDR3 protein: CASSLYDYEQYF. CDR3 DNA: TGTGCCAGCAGCTTGTACGACTACGAGCAGTACTTC. Based on the CDR3 plus reference TRBV5-5 and TRBJ2-7, the full variable domain is DAGVTQSPTHLIKTRGQQVTLRCSPISGHKSVSWYQQVLGQGPQFIFQYYEKEERGRGNFPDRFSARQFPNYSSELNVNALLLGDSALYLCASSLYDYEQYFGPGTRLTVT.

J is TRBJ1-5 and V is TRBV3-1; TRBD1 aligns across 7 bases. Germline V gene lookup returns CDR1 LGHDT and CDR2 YNNKEL (reference sequence). The CDR3 extends over 16 amino acids. V lost 0 bases to trimming and J lost 3 bases; unmatched junction nucleotides: 5. The CDR3 region has the DNA TGTGCCAGCAGCCAAGATTCTACAGGGGACAATCAGCCCCAGCATTTT. It specifies CASSQDSTGDNQPQHF.

This clonotype has a handful of counts. The genes are TRBV19 and TRBJ1-1, with D possibly TRBD1 on 6 matching bases. The length of the CDR3 is 15 residues. The germline gives CDR1 LNHDA, CDR2 SQIVND (reference sequence). The V end was cut by 3 bases, the J end by 0 bases, with 11 bases between. CDR3 DNA sequence: TGTGCCAGTAGTATGACAGGCCTCATGAACACTGAAGCTTTCTTT. Its translation: CASSMTGLMNTEAFF.

The chain links TRBV2 to TRBJ2-7; no clear D gene. Germline V gene lookup returns CDR1 SNHLY and CDR2 FYNNEI. The CDR3 sequence is 8 residues long. V lost 5 bases and J 12 bases, leaving 5 bases between the germline ends. The CDR3 DNA follows: TGTGCCAGCAGTACCGGGTACGTC. It translates to CASSTGYV.

This clonotype has just a few counts. This sequence joins TRBV7-2 and TRBJ2-5, with TRBD1 matching 10 bases. Looked up from germline, CDR1 is SGHTA and CDR2 is FQGNSA. The CDR3 contains 13 residues. V lost 4 bases, J lost 6 bases, and 2 bases stayed unmatched. The CDR3 reads CASSWDRGKTQYF. CDR3 DNA: TGTGCCAGCAGCTGGGACAGGGGAAAGACCCAGTACTTC.

The rearrangement uses TRBV6-2 or TRBV6-3 and TRBJ2-1; maybe TRBD1 (7 bases). The CDR3 consists of 16 residues. V was clipped by 2 bases and J by 7 bases, with 18 bases between them. Germline V gene sequence: CDR1 MNHEY, CDR2 SVGEGT. CDR3 in DNA: TGTGCCAGCAGTTACCCCAGGGGGGCCACGGTGAATGAGCAGTTCTTC. It encodes CASSYPRGATVNEQFF.

The CDR3 protein is CASILRGLNQPQHF. The CDR3 DNA follows: TGTGCCAGCATCTTGCGGGGGCTTAATCAGCCCCAGCATTTT. The genes are TRBV28 and TRBJ1-5; D may be TRBD1 (6 bases). This CDR3 region has 14 residues. The germline gives CDR1 MDHEN, CDR2 SYDVKM. Trimming removed 7 bases from V and 4 bases from J, with 14 bases in between.

The chain links TRBV6-2 or TRBV6-3 to TRBJ2-1, with D perhaps TRBD2 (5 bases). The CDR3 has 12 amino acids. V shed 8 bases and J shed 7 bases, with 12 bases lying between them. CDR1 is MNHEY, CDR2 SVGEGT, per germline. The chain's CDR3 is CASGRARNEQFF. CDR3 coding DNA: TGTGCCAGCGGGCGGGCAAGGAATGAGCAGTTCTTC.

The rearrangement uses TRBV10-3 and TRBJ1-3; 10 bases line up with TRBD1. The CDR3 totals 16 residues. J was trimmed by 0 bases and V by 8 bases; bases with no gene match: 7. The germline CDR1 and CDR2 sequences are ENHRY and SYGVKD. The CDR3 sequence is CAISGGQGLSGNTIYF. CDR3 bases: TGTGCCATCTCGGGGGGACAGGGGCTCTCTGGAAACACCATATATTTT.

Only a few counts were recorded for this clonotype. The chain carries TRBV2 and TRBJ1-5; no definite D call. Deletions cut 7 bases from V and 4 bases from J, with 14 bases between. The germline V gene encodes CDR1 SNHLY and CDR2 FYNNEI. The CDR3 contains 14 residues. CDR3: CASMMAGTNQPQHF. CDR3 nucleotide sequence: TGTGCCAGCATGATGGCAGGTACTAATCAGCCCCAGCATTTT.

This clonotype was seen repeatedly, ten times or more. The rearrangement uses TRBV7-8 and TRBJ2-5; either TRBD1 or TRBD2 may fit D (6 bases each). Germline V lookup: CDR1 SGHVS, CDR2 FQNEAQ. Trimming removed 0 bases at V and 0 bases at J, with 8 bases between. CDR3 length: 15 residues. Here the CDR3 reads CASSLAGGYQETQYF. CDR3 DNA: TGTGCCAGCAGCTTAGCAGGGGGGTACCAAGAGACCCAGTACTTC.

The V and J genes are TRBV20-1 and TRBJ2-1; no clear D gene. The CDR3 spans 15 residues. Germline-derived CDR1 and CDR2 are DFQATT and SNEGSKA (reference sequence). V shed 0 bases and J shed 7 bases, with 16 bases lying between them. In nucleotides, the CDR3 is TGCAGTGCTAGAGATCGATATCGGCTTTTGAATGAGCAGTTCTTC. It translates to CSARDRYRLLNEQFF.

This clonotype was detected a few times. The chain carries TRBV19 and TRBJ2-3; a weak D match, TRBD2 (5 bases). The V end was cut by 5 bases, the J end by 3 bases, with 18 bases between. This CDR3 contains 16 residues. The germline V gene has CDR1 LNHDA and CDR2 SQIVND (reference sequence). CDR3 region: CASSHLAAGGTDTQYF. In DNA form, the CDR3 reads TGTGCCAGTAGTCACCTCGCGGCAGGAGGTACAGATACGCAGTATTTT.

The rearrangement uses TRBV7-3 and TRBJ2-1; no reliable D call. CDR1 is SGHTA and CDR2 is FQGTGA in the germline V gene. V was shortened by 3 bases and J by 4 bases, with 13 bases between the two germline ends. CDR3 size: 15 residues. As DNA, the CDR3 is TGTGCCAGCAGCTTGTGGGCAGACCAATACAATGAGCAGTTCTTC. Translated, it gives CASSLWADQYNEQFF.

This clonotype was detected only a few times. V usage is TRBV28 and J usage is TRBJ2-3; either TRBD1 or TRBD2 may fit D (6 bases each). Trimming removed 3 bases at V and 6 bases at J, with 16 bases between. CDR3 length: 15 residues. CDR1 is MDHEN, CDR2 SYDVKM, per germline. The CDR3 loop reads CASSFLDSGGDTQYF. CDR3 bases: TGTGCCAGCAGTTTCCTGGACAGTGGGGGGGATACGCAGTATTTT.

This clonotype has a handful of counts. This chain connects TRBV7-4 to TRBJ2-1, with D perhaps matching TRBD2 (6 bases). The germline V gene encodes CDR1 SGHVT and CDR2 SQSDAQ. CDR3 size: 14 residues. V was pared by 5 bases and J by 8 bases, with 16 bases between. CDR3 in DNA: TGTGCCAGCAGCGCGGGGCGGGACGGCGATGAGCAGTTCTTC. The encoded protein is CASSAGRDGDEQFF.